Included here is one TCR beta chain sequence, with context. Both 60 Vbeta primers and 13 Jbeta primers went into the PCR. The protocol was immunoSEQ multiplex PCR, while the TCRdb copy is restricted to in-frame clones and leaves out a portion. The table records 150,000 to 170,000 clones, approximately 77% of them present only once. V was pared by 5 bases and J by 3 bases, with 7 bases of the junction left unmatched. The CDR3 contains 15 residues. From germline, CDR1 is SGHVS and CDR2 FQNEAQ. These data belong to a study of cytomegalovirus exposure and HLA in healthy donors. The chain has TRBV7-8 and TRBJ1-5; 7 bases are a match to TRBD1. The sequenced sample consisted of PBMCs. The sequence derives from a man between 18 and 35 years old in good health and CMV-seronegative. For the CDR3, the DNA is TGTGCCAGCAGCACCTACAGGGGCCCCAATCAGCCCCAGCATTTT. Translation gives CASSTYRGPNQPQHF. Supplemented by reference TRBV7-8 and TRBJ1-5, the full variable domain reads GAGVSQSPRYKVAKRGQDVALRCDPISGHVSLFWYQQALGQGPEFLTYFQNEAQLDKSGLPSDRFFAERPEGSVSTLKIQRTQQEDSAVYLCASSTYRGPNQPQHFGDGTRLSIL.